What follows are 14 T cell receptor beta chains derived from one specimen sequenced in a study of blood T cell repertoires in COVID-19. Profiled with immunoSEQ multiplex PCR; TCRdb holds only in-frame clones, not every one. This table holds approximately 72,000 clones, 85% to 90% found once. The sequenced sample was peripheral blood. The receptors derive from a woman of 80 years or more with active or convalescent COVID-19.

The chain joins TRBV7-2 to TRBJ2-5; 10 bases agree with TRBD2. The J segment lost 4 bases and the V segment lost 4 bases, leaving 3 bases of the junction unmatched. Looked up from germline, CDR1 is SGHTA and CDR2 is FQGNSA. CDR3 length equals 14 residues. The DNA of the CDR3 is TGTGCCAGCAGCTCAGGACTAGCGGTAGAGACCCAGTACTTC. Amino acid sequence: CASSSGLAVETQYF.

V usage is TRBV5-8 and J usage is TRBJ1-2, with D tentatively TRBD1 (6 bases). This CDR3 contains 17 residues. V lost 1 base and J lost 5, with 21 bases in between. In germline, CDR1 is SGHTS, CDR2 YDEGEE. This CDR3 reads CASSLSGGRQTLYGYTF. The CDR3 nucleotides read TGTGCCAGCAGCTTGTCTGGGGGCAGGCAGACCCTATATGGCTACACCTTC.

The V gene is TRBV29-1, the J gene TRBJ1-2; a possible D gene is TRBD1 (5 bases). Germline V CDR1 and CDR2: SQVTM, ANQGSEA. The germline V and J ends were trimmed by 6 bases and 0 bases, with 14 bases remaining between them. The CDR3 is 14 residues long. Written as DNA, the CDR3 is TGCAGCGTAGGGGACTCCGGAGCTAACTATGGCTACACCTTC. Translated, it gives CSVGDSGANYGYTF. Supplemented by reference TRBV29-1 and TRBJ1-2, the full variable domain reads SAVISQKPSRDICQRGTSLTIQCQVDSQVTMMFWYRQQPGQSLTLIATANQGSEATYESGFVIDKFPISRPNLTFSTLTVSNMSPEDSSIYLCSVGDSGANYGYTFGSGTRLTVV.

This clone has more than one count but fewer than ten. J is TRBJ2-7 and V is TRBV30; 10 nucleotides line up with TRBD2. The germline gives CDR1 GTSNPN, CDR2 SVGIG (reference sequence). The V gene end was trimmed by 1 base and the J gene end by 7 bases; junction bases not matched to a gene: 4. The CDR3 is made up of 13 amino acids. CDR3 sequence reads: CAWSATSGAEQYF. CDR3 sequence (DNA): TGTGCCTGGAGTGCAACTAGCGGGGCAGAGCAGTACTTC. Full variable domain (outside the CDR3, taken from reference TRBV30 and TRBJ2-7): SQTIHQWPATLVQPVGSPLSLECTVEGTSNPNLYWYRQAAGRGLQLLFYSVGIGQISSEVPQNLSASRPQDRQFILSSKKLLLSDSGFYLCAWSATSGAEQYFGPGTRLTVT.

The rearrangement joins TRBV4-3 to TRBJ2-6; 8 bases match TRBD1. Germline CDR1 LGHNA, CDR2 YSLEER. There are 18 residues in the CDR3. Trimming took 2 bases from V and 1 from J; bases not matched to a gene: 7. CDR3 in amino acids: CASSQRAGGSSGANVLTF. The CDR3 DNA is TGCGCCAGCAGCCAACGCGCAGGGGGCTCTTCTGGGGCCAACGTCCTGACTTTC.

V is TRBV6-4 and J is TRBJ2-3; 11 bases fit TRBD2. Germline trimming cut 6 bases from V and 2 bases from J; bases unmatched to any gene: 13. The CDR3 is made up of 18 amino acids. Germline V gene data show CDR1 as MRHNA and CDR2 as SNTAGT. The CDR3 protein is CASRATSGALFLTDTQYF. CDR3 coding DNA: TGTGCCAGCAGAGCGACTAGCGGGGCCCTATTTCTCACAGATACGCAGTATTTT.

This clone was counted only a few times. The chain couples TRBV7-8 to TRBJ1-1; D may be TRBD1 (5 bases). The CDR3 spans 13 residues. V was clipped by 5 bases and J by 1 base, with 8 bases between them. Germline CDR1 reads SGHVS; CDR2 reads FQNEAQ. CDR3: CASSRDRNTEAFF. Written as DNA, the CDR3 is TGTGCCAGCAGCCGCGACAGGAACACTGAAGCTTTCTTT.

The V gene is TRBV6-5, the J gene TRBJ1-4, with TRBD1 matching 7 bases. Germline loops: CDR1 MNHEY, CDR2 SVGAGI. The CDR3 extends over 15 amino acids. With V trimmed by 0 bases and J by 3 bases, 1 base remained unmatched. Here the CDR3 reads CASSYSGQANEKLFF. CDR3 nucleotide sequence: TGTGCCAGCAGTTACTCCGGACAGGCTAATGAAAAACTGTTTTTT.

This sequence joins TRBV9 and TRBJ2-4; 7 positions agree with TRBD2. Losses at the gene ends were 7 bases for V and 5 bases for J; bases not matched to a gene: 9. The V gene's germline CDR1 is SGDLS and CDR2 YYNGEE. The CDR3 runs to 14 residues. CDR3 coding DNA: TGTGCCAGCGGGAGGGAATCCTCCCAAAACATTCAGTACTTC. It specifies CASGRESSQNIQYF.

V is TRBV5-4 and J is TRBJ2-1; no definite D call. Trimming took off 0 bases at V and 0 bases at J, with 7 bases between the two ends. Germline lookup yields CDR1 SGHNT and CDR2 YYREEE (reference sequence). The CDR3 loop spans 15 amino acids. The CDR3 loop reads CASSLDTSSYNEQFF. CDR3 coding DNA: TGTGCCAGCAGCTTGGATACCAGCTCCTACAATGAGCAGTTCTTC.

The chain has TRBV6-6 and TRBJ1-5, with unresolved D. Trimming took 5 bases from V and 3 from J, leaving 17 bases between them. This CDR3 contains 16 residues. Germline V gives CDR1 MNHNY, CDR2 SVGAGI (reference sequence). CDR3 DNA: TGTGCCAGCAGTCCAAGACAACAACTGTACAATCAGCCCCAGCATTTT. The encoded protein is CASSPRQQLYNQPQHF.

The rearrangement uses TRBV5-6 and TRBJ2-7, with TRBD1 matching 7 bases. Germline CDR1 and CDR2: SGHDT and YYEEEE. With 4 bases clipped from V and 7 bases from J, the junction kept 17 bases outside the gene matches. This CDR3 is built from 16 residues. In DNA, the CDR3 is TGTGCCAGCAGCCAAACAGGGGCACCCTCTTGGGGAGAGCAGTACTTC. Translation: CASSQTGAPSWGEQYF.

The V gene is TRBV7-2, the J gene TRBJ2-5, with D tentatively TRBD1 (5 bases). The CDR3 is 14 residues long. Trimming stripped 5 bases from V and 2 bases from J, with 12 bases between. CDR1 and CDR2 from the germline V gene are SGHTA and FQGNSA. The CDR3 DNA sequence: TGTGCCAGCAGCACACTTACAGGTCAAGAGACCCAGTACTTC. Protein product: CASSTLTGQETQYF.

The CDR3 loop reads CAWRRDSEKLFF. CDR3 nucleotide sequence: TGTGCCTGGAGGCGGGACAGTGAAAAACTGTTTTTT. The chain couples TRBV30 to TRBJ1-4; 7 bases agree with TRBD1. V was clipped by 3 bases and J by 7 bases; unmatched bases: 2. The CDR3 is 12 amino acids. CDR1 and CDR2 from the germline V gene are GTSNPN and SVGIG (reference sequence).